The 8 T cell receptor beta chains in this list originate from one sample, sequenced in a study of blood T cell repertoires in COVID-19. Only in-frame clones appear in the TCRdb table, and some are missing; sequencing was by immunoSEQ multiplex PCR. Of over 300,000 clones in the sample, over 75% were seen once. Sequences were obtained from PBMCs or T cells enriched from blood (not recorded which). These receptors all come from a woman in her twenties or thirties with acute COVID-19.

V is TRBV10-3 and J is TRBJ2-3; 8 bases match TRBD2. V trimming: 5 bases; J trimming: 1 base; junction bases outside the gene matches: 2. The germline CDR1 and CDR2 sequences are ENHRY and SYGVKD. The CDR3 is made up of 14 amino acids. CDR3 nucleotides: TGTGCCATCAGTCTAGCGGGCGGCACAGATACGCAGTATTTT. This translates into CAISLAGGTDTQYF.

V is TRBV2 and J is TRBJ2-7; TRBD2 matches 15 bases. V lost 4 bases to trimming and J lost 3 bases; unmatched junction nucleotides: 7. Germline loops: CDR1 SNHLY, CDR2 FYNNEI. This CDR3 is built from 17 residues. The CDR3 reads CASSASGTSGGNYEQYF. In nucleotides, the CDR3 is TGTGCCAGCAGTGCCTCCGGGACTAGCGGGGGGAACTACGAGCAGTACTTC. Based on the CDR3 plus reference TRBV2 and TRBJ2-7, the full variable domain is EPEVTQTPSHQVTQMGQEVILRCVPISNHLYFYWYRQILGQKVEFLVSFYNNEISEKSEIFDDQFSVERPDGSNFTLKIRSTKLEDSAMYFCASSASGTSGGNYEQYFGPGTRLTVT.

The chain employs TRBV29-1 and TRBJ1-2, with D perhaps matching TRBD1 (5 bases). With 3 bases removed from V and 4 bases from J, the gap between germline ends came to 6 bases. The CDR3 loop spans 11 amino acids. The germline gives CDR1 SQVTM, CDR2 ANQGSEA. This chain's CDR3 is CSVDRGYGYTF. CDR3 in DNA: TGCAGCGTTGATAGGGGCTATGGCTACACCTTC.

The genes are TRBV10-3 and TRBJ2-1, with 7 bases matching TRBD1. CDR1 and CDR2 (germline): ENHRY, SYGVKD. The CDR3 runs 15 residues. With 8 bases clipped from V and 13 bases from J, the junction kept 20 bases outside the gene matches. CDR3 nucleotide sequence: TGTGCCATCGGTAACTTAGAACAAGGGACAGCAGAACAGTTCTTC. The encoded protein is CAIGNLEQGTAEQFF.

The chain carries TRBV7-9 and TRBJ1-4, with unresolved D. Per germline, CDR1 SEHNR and CDR2 FQNEAQ (reference sequence). This CDR3 comprises 13 residues. Trimming removed 8 bases from V and 3 bases from J, with 10 bases in between. CDR3 loop: CASGWGANEKLFF. In DNA, the CDR3 is TGTGCCAGCGGCTGGGGAGCTAATGAAAAACTGTTTTTT.

The gene calls are TRBV9 and TRBJ2-5; 10 bases are shared with TRBD2. This CDR3 is 16 amino acids long. The junction had 8 bases not matched to a gene; V was cut back by 1 base and J by 5 bases. Germline CDR1 SGDLS, CDR2 YYNGEE. CDR3 in amino acids: CASSVSSGGQRETQYF. The CDR3 DNA is TGTGCCAGCAGCGTATCTAGCGGGGGCCAGCGGGAGACCCAGTACTTC.

This clone was seen once. The J gene is TRBJ2-7, the V gene TRBV19, with TRBD2 identical over 8 bases. CDR3 length equals 15 residues. V was clipped by 7 bases and J by 7 bases; unmatched bases: 15. CDR1 is LNHDA and CDR2 is SQIVND in the germline V gene (reference sequence). CDR3 bases: TGTGCCAGTATTAGTAACACGGGCGGGGGGTTAGAGCAGTACTTC. Protein sequence: CASISNTGGGLEQYF.

The genes are TRBV15 and TRBJ2-1; D perhaps matches TRBD2 (6 bases). CDR3 length equals 13 residues. V was trimmed by 9 bases and J by 4 bases, leaving 13 bases between them. CDR1 LNHNV and CDR2 YYDKDF come from the germline V gene (reference sequence). CDR3 sequence: CATTEGRYNEQFF. Here the CDR3 DNA reads TGTGCCACGACGGAGGGGCGATACAATGAGCAGTTCTTC.